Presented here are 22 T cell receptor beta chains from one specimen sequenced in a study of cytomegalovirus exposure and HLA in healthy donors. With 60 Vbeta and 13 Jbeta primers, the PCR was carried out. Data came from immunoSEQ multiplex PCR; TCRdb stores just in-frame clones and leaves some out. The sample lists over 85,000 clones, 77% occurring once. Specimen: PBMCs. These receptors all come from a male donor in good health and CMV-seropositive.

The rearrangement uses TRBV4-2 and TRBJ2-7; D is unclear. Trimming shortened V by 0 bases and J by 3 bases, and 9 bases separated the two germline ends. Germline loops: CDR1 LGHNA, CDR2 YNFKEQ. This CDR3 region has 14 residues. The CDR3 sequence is CASSQDELHYEQYF. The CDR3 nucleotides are TGTGCCAGCAGCCAAGATGAACTGCACTACGAGCAGTACTTC.

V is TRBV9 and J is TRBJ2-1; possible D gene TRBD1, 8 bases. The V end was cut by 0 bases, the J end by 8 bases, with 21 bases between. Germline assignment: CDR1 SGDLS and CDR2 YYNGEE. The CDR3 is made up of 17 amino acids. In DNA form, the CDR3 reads TGTGCCAGCAGCGTAGGGGGGGGACAGGTCGGCAGGGATGAGCAGTTCTTC. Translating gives CASSVGGGQVGRDEQFF. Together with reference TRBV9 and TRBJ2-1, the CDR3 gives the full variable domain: DSGVTQTPKHLITATGQRVTLRCSPRSGDLSVYWYQQSLDQGLQFLIQYYNGEERAKGNILERFSAQQFPDLHSELNLSSLELGDSALYFCASSVGGGQVGRDEQFFGPGTRLTVL.

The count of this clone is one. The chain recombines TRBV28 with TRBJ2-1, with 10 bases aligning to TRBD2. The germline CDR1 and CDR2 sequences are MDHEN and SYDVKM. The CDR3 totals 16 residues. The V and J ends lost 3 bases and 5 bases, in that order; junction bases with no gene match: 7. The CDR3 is CASSLAGLAYNNEQFF. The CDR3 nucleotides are TGTGCCAGCAGTTTGGCGGGACTAGCGTATAACAATGAGCAGTTCTTC. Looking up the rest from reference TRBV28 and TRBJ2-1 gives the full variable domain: DVKVTQSSRYLVKRTGEKVFLECVQDMDHENMFWYRQDPGLGLRLIYFSYDVKMKEKGDIPEGYSVSREKKERFSLILESASTNQTSMYLCASSLAGLAYNNEQFFGPGTRLTVL.

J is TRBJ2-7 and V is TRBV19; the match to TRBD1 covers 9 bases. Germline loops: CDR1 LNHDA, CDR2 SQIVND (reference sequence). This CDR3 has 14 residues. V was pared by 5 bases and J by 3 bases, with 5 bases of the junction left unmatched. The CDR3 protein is CASSPQTGGYEQYF. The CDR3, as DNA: TGTGCCAGTAGTCCCCAGACAGGGGGCTACGAGCAGTACTTC. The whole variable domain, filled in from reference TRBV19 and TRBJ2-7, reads DGGITQSPKYLFRKEGQNVTLSCEQNLNHDAMYWYRQDPGQGLRLIYYSQIVNDFQKGDIAEGYSVSREKKESFPLTVTSAQKNPTAFYLCASSPQTGGYEQYFGPGTRLTVT.

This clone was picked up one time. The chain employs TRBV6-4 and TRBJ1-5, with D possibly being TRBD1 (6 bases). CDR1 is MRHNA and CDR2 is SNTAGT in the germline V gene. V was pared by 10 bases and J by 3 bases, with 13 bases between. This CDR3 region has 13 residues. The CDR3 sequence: CATSPGDNQPQHF. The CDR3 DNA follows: TGTGCCACAAGTCCAGGGGACAATCAGCCCCAGCATTTT.

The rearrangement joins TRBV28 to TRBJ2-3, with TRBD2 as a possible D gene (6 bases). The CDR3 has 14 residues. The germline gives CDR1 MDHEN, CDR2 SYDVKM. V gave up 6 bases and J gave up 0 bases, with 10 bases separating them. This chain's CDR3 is CASRLGGSTDTQYF. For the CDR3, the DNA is TGTGCCAGCAGGTTGGGGGGTAGCACAGATACGCAGTATTTT.

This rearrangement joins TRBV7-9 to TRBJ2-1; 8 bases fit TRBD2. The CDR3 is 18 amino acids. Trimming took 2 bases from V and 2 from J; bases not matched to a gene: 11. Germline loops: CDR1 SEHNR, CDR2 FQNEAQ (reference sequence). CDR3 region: CASSLYQGGGRTYNEQFF. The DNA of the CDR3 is TGTGCCAGCAGCTTATACCAGGGCGGCGGGAGGACCTACAATGAGCAGTTCTTC. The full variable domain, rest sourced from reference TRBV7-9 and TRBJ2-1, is DTGVSQNPRHKITKRGQNVTFRCDPISEHNRLYWYRQTLGQGPEFLTYFQNEAQLEKSRLLSDRFSAERPKGSFSTLEIQRTEQGDSAMYLCASSLYQGGGRTYNEQFFGPGTRLTVL.

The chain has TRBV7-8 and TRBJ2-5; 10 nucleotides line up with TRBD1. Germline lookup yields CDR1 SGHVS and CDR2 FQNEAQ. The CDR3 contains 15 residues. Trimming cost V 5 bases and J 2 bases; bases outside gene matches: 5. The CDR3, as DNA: TGTGCCAGCAGCCAGCCGGGACAGGGGCAAGAGACCCAGTACTTC. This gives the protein CASSQPGQGQETQYF.

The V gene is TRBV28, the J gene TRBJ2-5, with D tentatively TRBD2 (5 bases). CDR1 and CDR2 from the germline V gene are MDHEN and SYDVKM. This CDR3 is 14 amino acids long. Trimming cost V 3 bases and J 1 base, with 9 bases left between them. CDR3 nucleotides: TGTGCCAGCAGTTTCCCAACTAGCCAAGAGACCCAGTACTTC. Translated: CASSFPTSQETQYF.

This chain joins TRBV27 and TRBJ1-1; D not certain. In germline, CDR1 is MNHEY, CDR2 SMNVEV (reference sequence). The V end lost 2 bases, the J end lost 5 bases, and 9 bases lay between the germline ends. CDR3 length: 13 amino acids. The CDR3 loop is CASSLGLYTEAFF. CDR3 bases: TGTGCCAGCAGTTTAGGGCTCTATACTGAAGCTTTCTTT.

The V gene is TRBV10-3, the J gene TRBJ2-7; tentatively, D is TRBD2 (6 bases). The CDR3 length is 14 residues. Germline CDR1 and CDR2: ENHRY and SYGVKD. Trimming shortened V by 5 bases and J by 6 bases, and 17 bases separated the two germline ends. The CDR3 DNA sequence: TGTGCCATCAGTTGGGGGGTAGGGGCGGTCGAGCAGTACTTC. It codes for CAISWGVGAVEQYF.

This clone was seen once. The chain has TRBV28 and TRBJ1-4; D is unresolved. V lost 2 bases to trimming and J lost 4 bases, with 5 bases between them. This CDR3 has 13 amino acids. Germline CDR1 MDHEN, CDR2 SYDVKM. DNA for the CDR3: TGTGCCAGCAGTTTACCGTTTAATGAAAAACTGTTTTTT. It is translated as CASSLPFNEKLFF. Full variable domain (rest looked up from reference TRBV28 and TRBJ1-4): DVKVTQSSRYLVKRTGEKVFLECVQDMDHENMFWYRQDPGLGLRLIYFSYDVKMKEKGDIPEGYSVSREKKERFSLILESASTNQTSMYLCASSLPFNEKLFFGSGTQLSVL.

CDR3 DNA: TGTGCCAGCAGCTTACTCGGCGGGGCTAGCACAGATACGCAGTATTTT. Translating it yields CASSLLGGASTDTQYF. The genes are TRBV7-3 and TRBJ2-3; TRBD2 is a possible D gene (6 bases). With 2 bases removed from V and 0 bases from J, the gap between germline ends came to 12 bases. The CDR3 contains 16 residues. CDR1 and CDR2 from the germline V gene are SGHTA and FQGTGA.

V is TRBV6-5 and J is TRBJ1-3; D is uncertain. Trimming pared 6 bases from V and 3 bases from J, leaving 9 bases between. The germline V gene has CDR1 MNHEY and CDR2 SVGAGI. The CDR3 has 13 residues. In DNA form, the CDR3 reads TGTGCCAGCAGCTGGAGACTTGGAAACACCATATATTTT. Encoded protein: CASSWRLGNTIYF.

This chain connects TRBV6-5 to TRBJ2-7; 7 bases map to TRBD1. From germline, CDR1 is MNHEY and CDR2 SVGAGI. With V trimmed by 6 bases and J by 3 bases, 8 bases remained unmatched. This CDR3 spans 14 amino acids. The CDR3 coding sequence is TGTGCCAGCAGCTGGACAGGCCGCAACTACGAGCAGTACTTC. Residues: CASSWTGRNYEQYF.

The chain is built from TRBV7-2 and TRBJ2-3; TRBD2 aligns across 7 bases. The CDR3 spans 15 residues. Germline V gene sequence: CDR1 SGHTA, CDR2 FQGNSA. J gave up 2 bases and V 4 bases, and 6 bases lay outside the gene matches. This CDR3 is CASSSLGTTTDTQYF. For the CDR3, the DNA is TGTGCCAGCAGCTCACTAGGGACTACCACAGATACGCAGTATTTT.

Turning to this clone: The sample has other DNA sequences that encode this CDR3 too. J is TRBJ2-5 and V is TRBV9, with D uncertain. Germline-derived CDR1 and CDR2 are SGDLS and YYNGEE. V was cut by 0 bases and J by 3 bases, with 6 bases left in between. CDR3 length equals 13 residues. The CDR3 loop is CASSVGHKETQYF. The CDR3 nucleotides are TGTGCCAGCAGCGTAGGACACAAAGAGACCCAGTACTTC.

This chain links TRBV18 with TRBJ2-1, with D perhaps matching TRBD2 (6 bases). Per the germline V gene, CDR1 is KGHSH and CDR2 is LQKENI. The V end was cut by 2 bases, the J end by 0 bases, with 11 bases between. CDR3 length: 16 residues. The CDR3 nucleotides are TGTGCCAGCTCACCAGGAGGGGAAAGCTCCTACAATGAGCAGTTCTTC. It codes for CASSPGGESSYNEQFF.

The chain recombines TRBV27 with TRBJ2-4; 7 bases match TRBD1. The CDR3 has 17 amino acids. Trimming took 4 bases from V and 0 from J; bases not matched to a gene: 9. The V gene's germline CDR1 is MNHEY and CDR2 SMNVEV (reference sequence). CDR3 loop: CASSYRRTGLAKNIQYF. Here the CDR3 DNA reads TGTGCCAGCAGTTACCGCCGGACAGGATTAGCCAAAAACATTCAGTACTTC.

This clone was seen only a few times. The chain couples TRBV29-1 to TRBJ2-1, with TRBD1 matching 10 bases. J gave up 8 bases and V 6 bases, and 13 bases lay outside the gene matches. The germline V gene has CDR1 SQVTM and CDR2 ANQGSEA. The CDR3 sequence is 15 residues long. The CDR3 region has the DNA TGCAGCGTGGTACCCTGGGGGACAGGGGTCGATGAGCAGTTCTTC. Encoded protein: CSVVPWGTGVDEQFF.

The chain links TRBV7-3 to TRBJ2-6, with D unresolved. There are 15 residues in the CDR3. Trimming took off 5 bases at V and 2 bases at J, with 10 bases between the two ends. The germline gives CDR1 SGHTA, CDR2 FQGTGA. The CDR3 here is CASSPSVAGANVLTF. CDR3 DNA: TGTGCCAGCAGCCCATCGGTAGCTGGGGCCAACGTCCTGACTTTC. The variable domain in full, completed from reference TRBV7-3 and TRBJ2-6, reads GAGVSQTPSNKVTEKGKYVELRCDPISGHTALYWYRQSLGQGPEFLIYFQGTGAADDSGLPNDRFFAVRPEGSVSTLKIQRTERGDSAVYLCASSPSVAGANVLTFGAGSRLTVL.

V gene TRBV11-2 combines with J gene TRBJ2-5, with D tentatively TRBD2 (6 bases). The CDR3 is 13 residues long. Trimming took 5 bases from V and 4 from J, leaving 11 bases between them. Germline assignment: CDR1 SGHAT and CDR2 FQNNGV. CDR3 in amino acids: CASSRGGPETQYF. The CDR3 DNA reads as TGTGCCAGCAGCCGTGGAGGGCCAGAGACCCAGTACTTC.